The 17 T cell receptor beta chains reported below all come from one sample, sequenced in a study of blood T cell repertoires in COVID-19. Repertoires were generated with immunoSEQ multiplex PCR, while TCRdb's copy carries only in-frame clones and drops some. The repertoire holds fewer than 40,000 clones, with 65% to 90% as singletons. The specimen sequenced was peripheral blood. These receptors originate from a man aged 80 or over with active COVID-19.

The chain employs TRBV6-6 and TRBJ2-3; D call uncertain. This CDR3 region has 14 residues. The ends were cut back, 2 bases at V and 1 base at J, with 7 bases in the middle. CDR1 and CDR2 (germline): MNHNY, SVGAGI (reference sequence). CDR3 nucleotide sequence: TGTGCCAGCAGTTACCGGGTTGGCACAGATACGCAGTATTTT. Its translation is CASSYRVGTDTQYF.

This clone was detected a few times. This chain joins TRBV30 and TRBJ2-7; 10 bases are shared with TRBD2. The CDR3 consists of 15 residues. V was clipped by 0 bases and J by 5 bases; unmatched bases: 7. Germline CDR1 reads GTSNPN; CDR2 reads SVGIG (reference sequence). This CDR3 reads CAWSVGPSGGNEQYF. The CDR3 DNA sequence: TGTGCCTGGAGTGTAGGTCCTAGCGGGGGTAACGAGCAGTACTTC. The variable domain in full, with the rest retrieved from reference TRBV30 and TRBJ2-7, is SQTIHQWPATLVQPVGSPLSLECTVEGTSNPNLYWYRQAAGRGLQLLFYSVGIGQISSEVPQNLSASRPQDRQFILSSKKLLLSDSGFYLCAWSVGPSGGNEQYFGPGTRLTVT.

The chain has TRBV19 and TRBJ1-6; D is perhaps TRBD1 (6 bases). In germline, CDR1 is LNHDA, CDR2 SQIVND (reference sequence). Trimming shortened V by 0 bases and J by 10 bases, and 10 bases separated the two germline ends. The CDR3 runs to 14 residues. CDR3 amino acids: CASSIDRGRSPLHF. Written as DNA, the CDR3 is TGTGCCAGTAGTATAGACAGGGGACGGTCACCCCTCCACTTT.

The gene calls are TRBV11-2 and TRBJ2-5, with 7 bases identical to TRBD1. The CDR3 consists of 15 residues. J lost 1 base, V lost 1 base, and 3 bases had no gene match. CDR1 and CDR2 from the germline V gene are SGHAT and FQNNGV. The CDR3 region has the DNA TGTGCCAGCAGCTTAGCGGGGACAGCCCAAGAGACCCAGTACTTC. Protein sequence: CASSLAGTAQETQYF.

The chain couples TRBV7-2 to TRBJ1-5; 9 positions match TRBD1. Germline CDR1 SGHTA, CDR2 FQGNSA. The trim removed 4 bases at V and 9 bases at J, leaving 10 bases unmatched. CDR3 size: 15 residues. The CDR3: CASSSDRGSLWPQHF. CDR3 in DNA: TGTGCCAGCAGCTCCGACAGGGGGAGCCTTTGGCCCCAGCATTTT.

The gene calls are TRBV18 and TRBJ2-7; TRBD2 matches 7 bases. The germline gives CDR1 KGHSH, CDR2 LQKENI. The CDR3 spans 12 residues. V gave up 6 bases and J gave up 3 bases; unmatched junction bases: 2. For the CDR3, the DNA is TGTGCCAGCTCTTCTAGCGGCTACGAGCAGTACTTC. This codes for CASSSSGYEQYF.

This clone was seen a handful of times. CDR3 DNA: TGTGCCATCAGTGAGTCGCCCCAGACAGGGGGCTATGGCTACACCTTC. The encoded protein is CAISESPQTGGYGYTF. The rearrangement links TRBV10-3 to TRBJ1-2, with 9 nucleotides matching TRBD1. The CDR3 length is 16 residues. V shed 0 bases, J shed 4 bases, and the junction held 6 bases outside the gene matches. Germline V gives CDR1 ENHRY, CDR2 SYGVKD.

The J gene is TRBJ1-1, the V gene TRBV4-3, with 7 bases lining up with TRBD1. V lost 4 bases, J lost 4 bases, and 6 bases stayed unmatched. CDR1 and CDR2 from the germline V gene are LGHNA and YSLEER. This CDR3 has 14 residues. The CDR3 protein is CASSREGAGTEAFF. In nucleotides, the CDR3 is TGCGCCAGCAGCCGCGAGGGGGCAGGCACTGAAGCTTTCTTT.

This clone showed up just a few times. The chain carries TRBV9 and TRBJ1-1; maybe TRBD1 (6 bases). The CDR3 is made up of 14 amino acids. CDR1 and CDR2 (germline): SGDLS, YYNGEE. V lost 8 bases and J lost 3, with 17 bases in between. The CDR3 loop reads CASNSAGGYTEAFF. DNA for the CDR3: TGTGCCAGTAATTCGGCGGGGGGCTACACTGAAGCTTTCTTT.

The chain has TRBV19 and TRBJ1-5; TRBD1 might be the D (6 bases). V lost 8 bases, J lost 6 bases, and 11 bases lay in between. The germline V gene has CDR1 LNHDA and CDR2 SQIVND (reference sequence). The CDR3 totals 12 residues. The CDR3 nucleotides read TGTGCCAGTTCAGGGGTAATTCAGCCCCAGCATTTT. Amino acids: CASSGVIQPQHF.

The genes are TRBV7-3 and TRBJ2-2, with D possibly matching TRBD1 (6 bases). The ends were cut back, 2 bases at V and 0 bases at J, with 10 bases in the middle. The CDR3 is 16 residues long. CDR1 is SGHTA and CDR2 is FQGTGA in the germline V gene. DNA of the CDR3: TGTGCCAGCAGCTTACTCGGGACAACGAACACCGGGGAGCTGTTTTTT. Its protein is CASSLLGTTNTGELFF.

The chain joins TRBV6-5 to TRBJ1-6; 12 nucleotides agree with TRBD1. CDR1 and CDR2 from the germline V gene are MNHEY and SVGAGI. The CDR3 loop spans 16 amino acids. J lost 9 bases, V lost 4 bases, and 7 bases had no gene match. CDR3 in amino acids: CASSLGTGGAFSPLHF. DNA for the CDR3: TGTGCCAGCAGTTTAGGGACAGGGGGCGCTTTTTCACCCCTCCACTTT.

In DNA form, the CDR3 reads TGTGCCAGCAGTTTATGGCAGGGGCCCAACGAGCAGTACTTC. Its protein is CASSLWQGPNEQYF. The rearrangement links TRBV28 to TRBJ2-7; tentative D call: TRBD1 (6 bases). This CDR3 is built from 14 residues. The V and J ends lost 0 bases and 5 bases respectively, with 11 bases between them. Germline V gene sequence: CDR1 MDHEN, CDR2 SYDVKM.

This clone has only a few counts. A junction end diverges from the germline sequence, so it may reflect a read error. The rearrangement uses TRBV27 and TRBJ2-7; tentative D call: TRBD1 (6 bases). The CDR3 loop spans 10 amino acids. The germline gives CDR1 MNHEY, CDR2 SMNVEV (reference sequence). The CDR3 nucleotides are TGTGCCAGCAGCCTAAGGGAAACAGGGTTC. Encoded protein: CASSLRETGF.

In DNA form, the CDR3 reads TGTGCCAGCAGTGAAGATGGGCCAGGGGAGCAGGGGGCCAACGTCCTGACTTTC. It codes for CASSEDGPGEQGANVLTF. V is TRBV6-1 and J is TRBJ2-6; D is possibly TRBD1 (6 bases). The CDR3 runs to 18 residues. CDR1 is MNHNS, CDR2 SASEGT, per germline. Trimming removed 1 base at V and 4 bases at J, with 17 bases between.

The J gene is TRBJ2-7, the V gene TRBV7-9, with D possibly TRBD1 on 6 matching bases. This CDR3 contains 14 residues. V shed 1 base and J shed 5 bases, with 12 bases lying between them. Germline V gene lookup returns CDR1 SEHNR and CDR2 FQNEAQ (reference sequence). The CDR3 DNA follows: TGTGCCAGCAGCTTAGGGGTCAGGGGAGACGAGCAGTACTTC. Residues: CASSLGVRGDEQYF.

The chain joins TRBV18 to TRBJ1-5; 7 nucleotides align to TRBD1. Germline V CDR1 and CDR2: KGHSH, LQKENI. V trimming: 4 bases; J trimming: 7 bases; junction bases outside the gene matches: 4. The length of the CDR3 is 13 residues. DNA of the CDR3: TGTGCCAGCTCACTTGACAGGGACCAGCCCCAGCATTTT. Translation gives CASSLDRDQPQHF.